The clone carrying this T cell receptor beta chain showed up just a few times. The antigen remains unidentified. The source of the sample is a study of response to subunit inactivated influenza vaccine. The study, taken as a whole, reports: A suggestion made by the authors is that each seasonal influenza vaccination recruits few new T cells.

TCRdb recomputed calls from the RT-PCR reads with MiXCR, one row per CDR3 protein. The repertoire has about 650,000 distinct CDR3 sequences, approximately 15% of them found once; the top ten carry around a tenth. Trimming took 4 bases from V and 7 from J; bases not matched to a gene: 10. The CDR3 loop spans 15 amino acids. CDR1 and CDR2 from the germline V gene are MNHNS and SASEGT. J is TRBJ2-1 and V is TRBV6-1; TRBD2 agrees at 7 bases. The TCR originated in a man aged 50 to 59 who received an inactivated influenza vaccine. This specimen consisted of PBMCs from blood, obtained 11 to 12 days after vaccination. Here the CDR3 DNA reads TGTGCCAGCAGTGCCGGGCTAGGGAGGGAGAATGAGCAGTTCTTC. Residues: CASSAGLGRENEQFF.